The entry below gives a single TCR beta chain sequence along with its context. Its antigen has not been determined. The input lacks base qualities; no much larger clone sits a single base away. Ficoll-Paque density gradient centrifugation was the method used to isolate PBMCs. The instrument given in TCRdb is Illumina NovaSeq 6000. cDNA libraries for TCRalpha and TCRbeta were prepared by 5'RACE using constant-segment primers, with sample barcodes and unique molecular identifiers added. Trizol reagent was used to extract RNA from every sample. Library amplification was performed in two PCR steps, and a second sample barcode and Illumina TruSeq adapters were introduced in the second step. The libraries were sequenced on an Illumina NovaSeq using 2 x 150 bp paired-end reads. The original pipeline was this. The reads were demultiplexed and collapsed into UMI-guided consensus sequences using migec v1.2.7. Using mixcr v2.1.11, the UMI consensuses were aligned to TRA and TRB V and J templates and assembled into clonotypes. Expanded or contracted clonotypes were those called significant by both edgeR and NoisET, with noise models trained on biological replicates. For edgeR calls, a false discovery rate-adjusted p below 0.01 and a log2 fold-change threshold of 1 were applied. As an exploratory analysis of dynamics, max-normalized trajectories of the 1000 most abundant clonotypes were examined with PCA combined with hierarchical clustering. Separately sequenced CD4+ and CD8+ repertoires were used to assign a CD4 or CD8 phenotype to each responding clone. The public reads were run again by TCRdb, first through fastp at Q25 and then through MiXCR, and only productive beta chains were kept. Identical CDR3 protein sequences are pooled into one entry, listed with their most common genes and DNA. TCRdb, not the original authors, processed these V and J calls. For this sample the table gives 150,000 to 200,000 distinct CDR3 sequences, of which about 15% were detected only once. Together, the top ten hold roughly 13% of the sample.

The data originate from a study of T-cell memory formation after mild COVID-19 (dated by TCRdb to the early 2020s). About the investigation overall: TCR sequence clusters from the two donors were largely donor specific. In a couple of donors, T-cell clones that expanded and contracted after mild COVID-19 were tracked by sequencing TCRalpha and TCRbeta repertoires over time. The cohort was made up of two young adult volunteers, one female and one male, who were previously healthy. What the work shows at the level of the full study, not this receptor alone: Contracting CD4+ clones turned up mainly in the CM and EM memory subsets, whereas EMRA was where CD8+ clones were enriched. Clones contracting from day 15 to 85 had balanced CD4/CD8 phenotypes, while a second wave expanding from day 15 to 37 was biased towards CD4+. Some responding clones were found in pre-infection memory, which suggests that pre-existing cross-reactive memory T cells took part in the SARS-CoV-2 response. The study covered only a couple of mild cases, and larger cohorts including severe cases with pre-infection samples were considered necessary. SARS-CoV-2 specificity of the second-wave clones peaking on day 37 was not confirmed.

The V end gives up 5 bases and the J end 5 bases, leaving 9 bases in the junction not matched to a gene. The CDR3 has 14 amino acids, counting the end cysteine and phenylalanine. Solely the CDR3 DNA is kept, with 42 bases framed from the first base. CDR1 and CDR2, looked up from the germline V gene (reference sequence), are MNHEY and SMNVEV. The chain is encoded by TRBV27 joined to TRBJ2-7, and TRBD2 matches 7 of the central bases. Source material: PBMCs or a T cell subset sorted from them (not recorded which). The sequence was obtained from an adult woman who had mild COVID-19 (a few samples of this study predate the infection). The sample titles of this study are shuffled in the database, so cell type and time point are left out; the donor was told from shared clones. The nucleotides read TGTGCCAGCAGTCTTTTGGCGGGAGCGGACGAGCAGTACTTC. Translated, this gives CASSLLAGADEQYF.